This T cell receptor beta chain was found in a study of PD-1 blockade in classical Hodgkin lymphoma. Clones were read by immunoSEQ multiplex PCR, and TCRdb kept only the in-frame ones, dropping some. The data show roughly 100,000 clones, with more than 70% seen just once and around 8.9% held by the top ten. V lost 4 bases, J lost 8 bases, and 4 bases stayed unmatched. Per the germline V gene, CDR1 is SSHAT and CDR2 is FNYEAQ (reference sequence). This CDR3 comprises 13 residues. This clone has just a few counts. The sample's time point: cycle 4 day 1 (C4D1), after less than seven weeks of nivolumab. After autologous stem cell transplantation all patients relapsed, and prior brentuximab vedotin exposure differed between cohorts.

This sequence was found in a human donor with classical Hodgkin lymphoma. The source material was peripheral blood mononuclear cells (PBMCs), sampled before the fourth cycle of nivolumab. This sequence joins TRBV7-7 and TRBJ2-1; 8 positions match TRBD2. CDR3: CASSSFGGDEQFF. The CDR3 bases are TGTGCCAGCAGCTCCTTCGGGGGGGATGAGCAGTTCTTC.